This paragraph reports one TCR beta chain. The antigen is undetermined. This sample was included in a study of cytomegalovirus exposure and HLA in healthy donors. Study details: In an earlier analysis, approximately 120 million unique TCR beta sequences were found from about 179 million T cells. Whole-study findings and limits: There was a cluster of highly shared sequence variants that was likely a sequencing artifact.

In germline, CDR1 is SGHRS, CDR2 YFSETQ. Germline trimming cut 0 bases from V and 2 bases from J; bases unmatched to any gene: 6. The CDR3 consists of 16 residues. With 60 Vbeta and 13 Jbeta primers, the PCR was carried out. TCRdb keeps only in-frame clones here, not all; method: immunoSEQ multiplex PCR. This sample carries around 130,000 clones, around 75% of them seen once, and the ten largest clones take approximately 2.1%. Despite likely unrecorded immune exposures, the donors were nominally healthy at the time of sampling. Sequencing was carried out using PBMCs. This receptor was taken from a man aged 25-45 years in good health and CMV-seronegative. The chain has TRBV5-1 and TRBJ2-3; 7 positions match TRBD2. CDR3 sequence: CASSLGLAAHTDTQYF. CDR3 coding DNA: TGCGCCAGCAGCTTGGGCCTAGCGGCTCACACAGATACGCAGTATTTT.